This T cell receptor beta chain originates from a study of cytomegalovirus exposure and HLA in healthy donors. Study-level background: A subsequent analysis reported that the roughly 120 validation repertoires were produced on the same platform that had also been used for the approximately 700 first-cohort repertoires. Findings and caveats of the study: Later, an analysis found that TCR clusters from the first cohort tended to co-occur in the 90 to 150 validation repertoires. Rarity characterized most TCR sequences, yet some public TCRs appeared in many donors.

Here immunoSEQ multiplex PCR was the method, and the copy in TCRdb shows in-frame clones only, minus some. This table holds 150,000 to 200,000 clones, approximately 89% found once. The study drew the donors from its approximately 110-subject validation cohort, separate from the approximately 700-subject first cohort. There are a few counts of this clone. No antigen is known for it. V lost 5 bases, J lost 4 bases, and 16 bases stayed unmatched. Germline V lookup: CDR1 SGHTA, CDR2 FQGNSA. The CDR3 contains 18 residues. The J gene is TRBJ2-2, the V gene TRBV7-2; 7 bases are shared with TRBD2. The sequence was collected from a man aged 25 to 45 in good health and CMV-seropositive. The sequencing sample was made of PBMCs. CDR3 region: CASSPPPSGIGSTGELFF. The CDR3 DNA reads TGTGCCAGCAGCCCCCCGCCTAGCGGAATCGGGAGCACCGGGGAGCTGTTTTTT.